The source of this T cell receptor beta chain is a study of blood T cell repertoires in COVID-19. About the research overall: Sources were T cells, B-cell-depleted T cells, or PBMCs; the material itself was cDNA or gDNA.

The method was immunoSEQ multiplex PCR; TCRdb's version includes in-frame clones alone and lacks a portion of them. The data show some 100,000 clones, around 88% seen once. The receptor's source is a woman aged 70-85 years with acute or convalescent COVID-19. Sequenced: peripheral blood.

In nucleotides, the CDR3 is TGTGCCAGCAGCCCGACAGGGGGTTACCAAGAGACCCAGTACTTC. This gives the protein CASSPTGGYQETQYF. The chain is built from TRBV9 and TRBJ2-5, with 9 bases aligning to TRBD1. The V gene end was trimmed by 4 bases and the J gene end by 0 bases; junction bases not matched to a gene: 4. Looked up from germline, CDR1 is SGDLS and CDR2 is YYNGEE. The CDR3 is made up of 15 amino acids.